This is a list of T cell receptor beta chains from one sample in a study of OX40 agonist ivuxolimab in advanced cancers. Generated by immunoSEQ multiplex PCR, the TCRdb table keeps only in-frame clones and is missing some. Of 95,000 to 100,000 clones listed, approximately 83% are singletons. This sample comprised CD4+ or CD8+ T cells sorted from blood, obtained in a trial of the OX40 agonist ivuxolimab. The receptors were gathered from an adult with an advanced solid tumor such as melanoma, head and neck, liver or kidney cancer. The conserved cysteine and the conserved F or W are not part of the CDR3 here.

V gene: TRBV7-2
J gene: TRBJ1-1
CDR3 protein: ASSVYGTKPEAF

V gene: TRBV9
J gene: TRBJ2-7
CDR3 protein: ASSPGTGPLEQY

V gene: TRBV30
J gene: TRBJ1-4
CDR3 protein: AWSVGGMKKLF

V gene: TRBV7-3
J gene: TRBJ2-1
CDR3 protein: ASSLGDTYNEQF

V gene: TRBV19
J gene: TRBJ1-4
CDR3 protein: ASNQASTSEKLF

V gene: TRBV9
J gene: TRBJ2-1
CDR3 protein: ASSGSGSYNEQF

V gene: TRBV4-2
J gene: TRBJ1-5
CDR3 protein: ASSQGLQGYDNQPQH

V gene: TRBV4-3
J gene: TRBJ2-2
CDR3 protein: ASSQGGLSGGGTGELF

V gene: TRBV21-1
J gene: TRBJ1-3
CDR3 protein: ASSPRDGGSGNTIY

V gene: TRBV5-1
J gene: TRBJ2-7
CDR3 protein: ASRPGTASYEQY

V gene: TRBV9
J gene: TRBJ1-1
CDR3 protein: ASSPLGAASQNTEAF

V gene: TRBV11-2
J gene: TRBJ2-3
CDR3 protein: ASSPQGIAQY

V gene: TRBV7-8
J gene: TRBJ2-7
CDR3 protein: ASSNRRVAYEQY

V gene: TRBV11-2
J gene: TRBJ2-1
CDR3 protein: ASSQGTSNYNEQF

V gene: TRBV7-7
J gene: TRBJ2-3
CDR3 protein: ASSLGGTDTQY

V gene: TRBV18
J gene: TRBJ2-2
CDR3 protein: ASSWELAGGVTGELF

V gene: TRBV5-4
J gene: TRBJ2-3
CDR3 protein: ASSLRTSGTTDTQY

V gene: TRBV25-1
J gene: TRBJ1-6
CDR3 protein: ASSRGSANSPLH

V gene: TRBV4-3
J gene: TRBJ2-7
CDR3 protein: ASSQTPARTSGRAVEQY

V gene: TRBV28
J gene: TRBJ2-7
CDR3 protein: ASTPTGTGDEGYEQY

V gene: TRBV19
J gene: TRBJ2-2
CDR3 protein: ASSIEGGQGWSGGELF

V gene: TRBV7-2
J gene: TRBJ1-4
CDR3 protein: ASSESGGGANEKLF

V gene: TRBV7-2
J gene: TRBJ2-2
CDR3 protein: ASSLSRTNTGELF

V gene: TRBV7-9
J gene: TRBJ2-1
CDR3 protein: ASSFWTGVLNNEQF

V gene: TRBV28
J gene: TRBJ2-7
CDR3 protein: ASSLRVEQY

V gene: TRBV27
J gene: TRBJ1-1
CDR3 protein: ASSLSSARSTEAF

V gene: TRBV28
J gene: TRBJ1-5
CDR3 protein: ASSSAGHIGNQPQH

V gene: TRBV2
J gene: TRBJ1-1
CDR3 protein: ASSATGGSTEAF

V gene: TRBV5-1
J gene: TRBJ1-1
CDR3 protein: ASSRQGESTEAF

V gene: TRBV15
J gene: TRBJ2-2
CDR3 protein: ATSRDRVTGELF